This T cell receptor beta chain was sequenced for a study of T-cell reconstitution after alpha-beta-depleted transplantation in children. General study points: Expanded graft clones, several hundred of them, were reportedly the source of alpha-beta T cells about two months after transplant.

A library of TCRbeta sequences, prepared with unique molecular identifiers, was generated. TCRdb redid the calling of the PCR reads with MiXCR, one entry per CDR3 protein. The sample holds around 210,000 distinct CDR3 sequences; 6.6% are singletons and the top ten take 4.5% to 6.5%. CDR1 is LGHDT and CDR2 is YNNKEL in the germline V gene (reference sequence). V gave up 5 bases and J gave up 7 bases, with 6 bases separating them. This CDR3 is 11 amino acids long. This clonotype was detected many times. Its specificity is not known. V and J are TRBV3-1 and TRBJ2-1; no clear D gene. The receptor was derived from a boy under 10 years old with acute lymphoblastic leukemia, due to receive a stem cell transplant. This material consisted of PBMCs, taken before TCRalphabeta/CD19-depleted stem cell transplant. This CDR3 is CASSWANEQFF. The CDR3 DNA follows: TGTGCCAGCAGCTGGGCAAATGAGCAGTTCTTC.